This T cell receptor beta chain is from a study of CXCR4 blockade with PD-1 therapy in pancreatic cancer. No neoadjuvant therapy was given before resection to the patients supplying these archived tumor blocks. Using immunoSEQ multiplex PCR, the repertoire was profiled, and TCRdb retains in-frame clones only, with some absent. The data show about 5,000 clones, about three fifths seen once. General observations from the study: Frequent tumor clones were encoded by many distinct rearrangements, suggesting shared antigens. Tumors were clonally expanded, mean roughly 0.15 versus 0.05 in healthy blood.

Points on this clone: Its antigen is as yet unknown.

Sample: tumor tissue. This receptor was identified in a human donor with pancreatic ductal adenocarcinoma.

The CDR3 here is CASRGNRATTNEKLFF. The CDR3 DNA sequence: TGTGCCAGTAGGGGGAACAGAGCTACAACTAATGAAAAACTGTTTTTT. The rearrangement joins TRBV19 to TRBJ1-4, with D unresolved. V lost 6 bases, J lost 0 bases, and 14 bases lay in between. Germline CDR1 LNHDA, CDR2 SQIVND (reference sequence). This CDR3 has 16 amino acids.